The 28 T cell receptor beta chains given below trace back to one sample, sequenced in a study of blood T cell repertoires in COVID-19. TCRdb's copy holds only in-frame clones and misses some; the assay was immunoSEQ multiplex PCR. The repertoire holds around 300,000 clones, with approximately 85% as singletons. The material sequenced was peripheral blood. Receptors were obtained from a woman in her seventies with acute or convalescent COVID-19.

The rearrangement joins TRBV5-4 to TRBJ2-4; 9 bases are a match to TRBD1. The V segment lost 0 bases and the J segment 0 bases; nucleotides outside the gene matches: 4. Germline lookup yields CDR1 SGHNT and CDR2 YYREEE (reference sequence). The CDR3 covers 17 residues. CDR3: CASSLGGQGVAKNIQYF. The CDR3 nucleotides read TGTGCCAGCAGCTTGGGGGGACAGGGTGTAGCCAAAAACATTCAGTACTTC.

The chain recombines TRBV19 with TRBJ1-5, with D maybe TRBD1 (6 bases). The CDR3 is 17 residues long. V dropped 2 bases and J dropped 7 bases, with 21 bases sitting between them. CDR1 and CDR2 (germline): LNHDA, SQIVND (reference sequence). The CDR3, as DNA: TGTGCCAGTAGTATATTTCGGGGGGCTCGACCTCGGCAGCCCCAGCATTTT. Encoded protein: CASSIFRGARPRQPQHF.

The chain carries TRBV7-2 and TRBJ2-7; D remains ambiguous. Germline V gene sequence: CDR1 SGHTA, CDR2 FQGNSA. This CDR3 is 15 amino acids long. V shed 5 bases and J shed 7 bases, with 21 bases lying between them. This CDR3 reads CASSPREVVLREQYF. The CDR3 DNA follows: TGTGCCAGCAGCCCCCGTGAGGTGGTCCTACGGGAGCAGTACTTC. Drawing the rest from reference TRBV7-2 and TRBJ2-7, the complete variable domain is GAGVSQSPSNKVTEKGKDVELRCDPISGHTALYWYRQSLGQGLEFLIYFQGNSAPDKSGLPSDRFSAERTGGSVSTLTIQRTQQEDSAVYLCASSPREVVLREQYFGPGTRLTVT.

The chain is built from TRBV2 and TRBJ2-1; D might be TRBD2 (5 bases). The CDR3 extends over 12 amino acids. CDR1 is SNHLY, CDR2 FYNNEI, per germline. Trimming took 6 bases from V and 9 from J, leaving 12 bases between them. CDR3 protein: CASSVDGIEQFF. The CDR3, as DNA: TGTGCCAGCAGCGTCGACGGGATTGAGCAGTTCTTC.

The rearrangement links TRBV5-1 to TRBJ2-2; 8 bases line up with TRBD2. Losses at the gene ends were 1 base for V and 6 bases for J; bases not matched to a gene: 2. Germline V gene sequence: CDR1 SGHRS, CDR2 YFSETQ. This CDR3 contains 14 residues. This chain's CDR3 is CASSLNGGAGELFF. CDR3 DNA sequence: TGCGCCAGCAGCTTGAACGGGGGGGCCGGGGAGCTGTTTTTT.

The chain carries TRBV7-4 and TRBJ1-5; tentatively, D is TRBD1 (6 bases). Germline V gives CDR1 SGHVT, CDR2 SQSDAQ. The V end was cut by 4 bases, the J end by 2 bases, with 27 bases between. This CDR3 has 20 residues. In nucleotides, the CDR3 is TGTGCCAGCAGCTCCGAGTCCGGGGGGCAGAAAAGTACGGGCAATCAGCCCCAGCATTTT. This translates into CASSSESGGQKSTGNQPQHF.

The chain is built from TRBV6-5 and TRBJ1-1, with D tentatively TRBD1 (6 bases). Germline assignment: CDR1 MNHEY and CDR2 SVGAGI. Between the trimmed V and J ends, which lost 7 bases and 8 bases, there was a span of 11 bases. This CDR3 is 11 amino acids long. The CDR3, as DNA: TGTGCCAGCATTATTGACAGGGAAGCTTTCTTT. This sequence encodes CASIIDREAFF.

This chain uses TRBV10-3 with TRBJ2-3, with 12 positions matching TRBD2. CDR3 length: 14 residues. V shed 7 bases and J 4 bases; nucleotides not matched to a gene: 3. CDR1 is ENHRY, CDR2 SYGVKD, per germline. The CDR3 nucleotides are TGTGCCATCAAGCCTAGCGGGGGGGCAGATACGCAGTATTTT. Protein product: CAIKPSGGADTQYF.

The CDR3 is CASSPQRVQGTEAFF. CDR3 DNA: TGTGCCAGCAGCCCTCAACGGGTCCAAGGCACTGAAGCTTTCTTT. The chain has TRBV7-2 and TRBJ1-1; D gene unclear. The germline V gene has CDR1 SGHTA and CDR2 FQGNSA. There are 15 residues in the CDR3. V was shortened by 5 bases and J by 4 bases, with 17 bases between the two germline ends.

The rearrangement uses TRBV3-1 (or the pseudogene TRBV3-2) and TRBJ1-2, with D perhaps matching TRBD1 (5 bases). The germline V gene has CDR1 LGHDT and CDR2 YNNKEL (reference sequence). V was trimmed by 5 bases and J by 4 bases, leaving 17 bases between them. CDR3 size: 15 residues. CDR3 sequence (DNA): TGTGCCAGCAGCTCCACACGGCGGGACCCCTATGGCTACACCTTC. This codes for CASSSTRRDPYGYTF.

V is TRBV5-1 and J is TRBJ2-1; D not resolved. Trimming took 0 bases from V and 0 from J, leaving 4 bases between them. Germline V gene data show CDR1 as SGHRS and CDR2 as YFSETQ. The CDR3 spans 14 residues. In DNA form, the CDR3 reads TGCGCCAGCAGCTTGGACATCTCCTACAATGAGCAGTTCTTC. Encoded protein: CASSLDISYNEQFF.

V is TRBV6-5 and J is TRBJ2-4, with TRBD1 as a possible D gene (5 bases). This CDR3 comprises 15 residues. CDR1 is MNHEY and CDR2 is SVGAGI in the germline V gene. Deletions cut 6 bases from V and 5 bases from J, with 17 bases between. The CDR3 DNA reads TGTGCCAGCAGCTACCGGTGGGGCCTGGAAAACATTCAGTACTTC. It codes for CASSYRWGLENIQYF.

Written as DNA, the CDR3 is TGTGCCAGCAGCTTGGCCACAACAACCGAGACCCAGTACTTC. This gives the protein CASSLATTTETQYF. The chain has TRBV11-2 and TRBJ2-5; D not certain. V was cut by 3 bases and J by 5 bases, with 13 bases left in between. The length of the CDR3 is 14 residues. CDR1 and CDR2 (germline): SGHAT, FQNNGV.

The rearrangement joins TRBV7-8 to TRBJ1-3; D remains ambiguous. This CDR3 contains 15 residues. V was shortened by 8 bases and J by 4 bases, with 18 bases between the two germline ends. The germline CDR1 and CDR2 sequences are SGHVS and FQNEAQ. CDR3 coding DNA: TGTGCCAGCGGTGCACAGCGGGCGGCGGGAAACACCATATATTTT. Translating it yields CASGAQRAAGNTIYF. Full variable domain (rest looked up from reference TRBV7-8 and TRBJ1-3): GAGVSQSPRYKVAKRGQDVALRCDPISGHVSLFWYQQALGQGPEFLTYFQNEAQLDKSGLPSDRFFAERPEGSVSTLKIQRTQQEDSAVYLCASGAQRAAGNTIYFGEGSWLTVV.

V is TRBV11-3 and J is TRBJ2-7, with TRBD2 as a possible D gene (7 bases). CDR1 is SGHNT and CDR2 is YENEEA in the germline V gene. CDR3 length equals 15 residues. The V and J ends lost 3 bases and 6 bases respectively, with 18 bases between them. The CDR3: CASSLGGEGGSEQYF. CDR3 in DNA: TGTGCCAGCAGCTTGGGAGGGGAGGGGGGAAGCGAGCAGTACTTC.

The J gene is TRBJ1-1, the V gene TRBV18; a weak D match, TRBD1 (6 bases). CDR1 KGHSH and CDR2 LQKENI come from the germline V gene. Trimming stripped 6 bases from V and 7 bases from J, with 12 bases between. CDR3 length equals 12 residues. CDR3: CASSQTGNEAFF. CDR3 nucleotide sequence: TGTGCCAGCTCGCAAACAGGGAATGAAGCTTTCTTT.

The V call is TRBV24-1, the J call TRBJ1-3; D unresolved. V lost 3 bases and J lost 9, with 8 bases in between. CDR3 length equals 12 residues. Germline CDR1 reads KGHDR; CDR2 reads SFDVKD. DNA for the CDR3: TGTGCCACCAGTGATACCCGGGGCACCATATATTTT. Its translation: CATSDTRGTIYF.

This chain uses TRBV18 with TRBJ1-3, with 7 bases lining up with TRBD1. V lost 6 bases to trimming and J lost 0 bases; unmatched junction nucleotides: 5. The germline gives CDR1 KGHSH, CDR2 LQKENI. This CDR3 is built from 15 residues. This chain's CDR3 is CASSAGQTSGNTIYF. CDR3 nucleotides: TGTGCCAGCTCTGCGGGACAGACCTCTGGAAACACCATATATTTT.

Concerning this clone: Other DNA sequences in the sample encode the same CDR3. This rearrangement joins TRBV6-5 to TRBJ1-1; possibly TRBD1 for D (5 bases). CDR3 length: 12 residues. With 5 bases removed from V and 1 base from J, the gap between germline ends came to 5 bases. The V gene's germline CDR1 is MNHEY and CDR2 SVGAGI. DNA of the CDR3: TGTGCCAGCAGTCAGGGGAACACTGAAGCTTTCTTT. It specifies CASSQGNTEAFF.

This clone came up a few times. This sequence joins TRBV18 and TRBJ2-5; tentatively, D is TRBD1 (5 bases). This CDR3 region has 12 residues. Trimming pared 3 bases from V and 5 bases from J, leaving 7 bases between. Germline assignment: CDR1 KGHSH and CDR2 LQKENI. The CDR3 DNA is TGTGCCAGCTCACCCGCAGGGGAGACCCAGTACTTC. Residues: CASSPAGETQYF.

In its sample, this clone was seen once. J is TRBJ2-5 and V is TRBV5-8; D may be TRBD1 (5 bases). Trimming took off 1 base at V and 1 base at J, with 8 bases between the two ends. CDR1 and CDR2 from the germline V gene are SGHTS and YDEGEE. The CDR3 runs to 14 residues. CDR3 DNA sequence: TGTGCCAGCAGCTTGTCACAGGCCCAAGAGACCCAGTACTTC. Encoded protein: CASSLSQAQETQYF. Together with reference TRBV5-8 and TRBJ2-5, the CDR3 gives the full variable domain: EAGVTQSPTHLIKTRGQQATLRCSPISGHTSVYWYQQALGLGLQFLLWYDEGEERNRGNFPPRFSGRQFPNYSSELNVNALELEDSALYLCASSLSQAQETQYFGPGTRLLVL.

The chain is built from TRBV2 and TRBJ2-3; 9 bases fit TRBD2. This CDR3 region has 15 residues. After removal of 1 base from V and 3 bases from J, the junction contained 2 bases not matched to a gene. Germline CDR1 and CDR2: SNHLY and FYNNEI. The CDR3 DNA is TGTGCCAGCAGTGAAGGGGGACTAGCTACAGATACGCAGTATTTT. Its protein product is CASSEGGLATDTQYF.

The rearrangement links TRBV3-1 (or the pseudogene TRBV3-2) to TRBJ2-3, with D possibly being TRBD2 (5 bases). Germline lookup yields CDR1 LGHDT and CDR2 YNNKEL (reference sequence). The ends were cut back, 1 base at V and 1 base at J, with 12 bases in the middle. The CDR3 spans 16 residues. The CDR3 nucleotides read TGTGCCAGCAGCCAAGTGAGAGGGCTCGGCACAGATACGCAGTATTTT. Amino acids: CASSQVRGLGTDTQYF.

The chain links TRBV2 to TRBJ1-1; tentatively, D is TRBD1 (5 bases). The V end lost 8 bases, the J end lost 0 bases, and 10 bases lay between the germline ends. The CDR3 loop spans 13 amino acids. Per the germline V gene, CDR1 is SNHLY and CDR2 is FYNNEI. CDR3 nucleotide sequence: TGTGCCAGCGGGGCAGGTTTGAACACTGAAGCTTTCTTT. Translated: CASGAGLNTEAFF.

The chain is built from TRBV6-5 and TRBJ1-1, with TRBD1 matching over 8 bases. This CDR3 has 14 residues. V lost 5 bases and J lost 3; bases outside the gene matches: 5. Per germline, CDR1 MNHEY and CDR2 SVGAGI. This CDR3 reads CASSRTGWDTEAFF. The CDR3 bases are TGTGCCAGCAGTCGGACAGGGTGGGACACTGAAGCTTTCTTT.

V gene TRBV3-1 (or the pseudogene TRBV3-2) combines with J gene TRBJ2-1, with D perhaps matching TRBD1 (5 bases). This CDR3 contains 14 residues. Germline lookup yields CDR1 LGHDT and CDR2 YNNKEL (reference sequence). The germline V and J ends were trimmed by 4 bases and 4 bases, with 11 bases remaining between them. In nucleotides, the CDR3 is TGTGCCAGCAGCCCAGGTGGGGCATACAATGAGCAGTTCTTC. The encoded protein is CASSPGGAYNEQFF.

J is TRBJ2-1 and V is TRBV19; D not resolved. Looked up from germline, CDR1 is LNHDA and CDR2 is SQIVND (reference sequence). There are 12 residues in the CDR3. The V end was cut by 8 bases, the J end by 9 bases, with 14 bases between. The CDR3 is CASSSLNREQFF. CDR3 in DNA: TGTGCCAGTTCCTCCCTAAACCGTGAGCAGTTCTTC.

The rearrangement uses TRBV15 and TRBJ1-4; 7 positions agree with TRBD1. With 2 bases clipped from V and 7 bases from J, the junction kept 16 bases outside the gene matches. Germline V CDR1 and CDR2: LNHNV, YYDKDF (reference sequence). This CDR3 is built from 18 residues. Here the CDR3 DNA reads TGTGCCACCAGCAGACCCCGAACGGAGGGGGCCAGCCGTGAAAAACTGTTTTTT. Protein product: CATSRPRTEGASREKLFF.